The clone carrying this T cell receptor beta chain was recorded only once. Antigen: not known. Assay: immunoSEQ multiplex PCR; the TCRdb copy retains only in-frame clones and omits some. The repertoire holds 25,000 to 35,000 clones, with 80% to 90% as singletons. These data originate in a study of PD-1 blockade in classical Hodgkin lymphoma. Study-level results: Those starting nivolumab under 1 year post-ASCT were excluded. Why repertoires differed is undefined; disease activity or prior therapy possibly contributed.

Sample time point: cycle 4 day 1 (C4D1), after more than five weeks of nivolumab. Every patient had relapsed following autologous stem cell transplantation, and cohorts differed in brentuximab vedotin exposure. Isolation of CD4+ T cells from thawed PBMCs was performed by magnetic negative selection. The germline V and J ends were trimmed by 0 bases and 0 bases, with 5 bases remaining between them. In germline, CDR1 is SEHNR, CDR2 FQNEAQ (reference sequence). The CDR3 has 15 residues. The specimen was CD4+ T cells from blood, collected before the fourth cycle of nivolumab. This chain joins TRBV7-9 and TRBJ2-2; no clear D. This TCR was sampled from a human donor with classical Hodgkin lymphoma. The DNA of the CDR3 is TGTGCCAGCAGCTTAGCAGGTCCGAACACCGGGGAGCTGTTTTTT. It yields the protein CASSLAGPNTGELFF.